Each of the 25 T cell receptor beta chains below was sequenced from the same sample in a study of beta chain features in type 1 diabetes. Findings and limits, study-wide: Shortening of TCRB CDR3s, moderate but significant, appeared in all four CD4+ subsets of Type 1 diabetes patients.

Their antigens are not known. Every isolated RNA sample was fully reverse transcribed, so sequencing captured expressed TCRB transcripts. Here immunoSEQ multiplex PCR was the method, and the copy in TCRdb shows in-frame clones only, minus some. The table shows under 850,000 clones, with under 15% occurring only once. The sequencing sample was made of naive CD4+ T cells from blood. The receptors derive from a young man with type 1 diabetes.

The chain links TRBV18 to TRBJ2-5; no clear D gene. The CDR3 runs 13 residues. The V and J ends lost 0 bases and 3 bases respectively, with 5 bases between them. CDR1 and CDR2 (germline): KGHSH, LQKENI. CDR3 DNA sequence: TGTGCCAGCTCACCACCGAACAAAGAGACCCAGTACTTC. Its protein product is CASSPPNKETQYF.

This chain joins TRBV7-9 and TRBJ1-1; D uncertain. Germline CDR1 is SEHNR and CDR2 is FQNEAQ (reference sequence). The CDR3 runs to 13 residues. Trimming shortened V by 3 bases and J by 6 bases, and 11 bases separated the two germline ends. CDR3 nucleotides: TGTGCCAGCAGCTTGGACGGGCGCCCTGAAGCTTTCTTT. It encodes CASSLDGRPEAFF.

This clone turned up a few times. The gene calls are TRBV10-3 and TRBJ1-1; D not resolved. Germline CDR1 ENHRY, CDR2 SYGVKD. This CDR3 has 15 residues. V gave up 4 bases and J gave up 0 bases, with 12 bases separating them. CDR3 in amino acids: CAISGYGFLNTEAFF. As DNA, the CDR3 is TGTGCCATCAGTGGTTATGGCTTTCTGAACACTGAAGCTTTCTTT.

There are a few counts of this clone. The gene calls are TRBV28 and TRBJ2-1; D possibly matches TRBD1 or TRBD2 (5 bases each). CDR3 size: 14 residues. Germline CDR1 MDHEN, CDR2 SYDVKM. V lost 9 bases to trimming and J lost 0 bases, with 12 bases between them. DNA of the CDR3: TGTGCCAGTCGGACTGACAGCTCCTACAATGAGCAGTTCTTC. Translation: CASRTDSSYNEQFF.

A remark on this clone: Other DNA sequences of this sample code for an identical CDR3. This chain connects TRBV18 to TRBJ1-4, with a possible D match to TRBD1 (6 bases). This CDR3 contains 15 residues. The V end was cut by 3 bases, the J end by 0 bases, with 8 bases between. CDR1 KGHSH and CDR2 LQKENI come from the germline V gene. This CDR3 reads CASSPQGSTNEKLFF. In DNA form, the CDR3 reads TGTGCCAGCTCACCTCAGGGGTCAACTAATGAAAAACTGTTTTTT.

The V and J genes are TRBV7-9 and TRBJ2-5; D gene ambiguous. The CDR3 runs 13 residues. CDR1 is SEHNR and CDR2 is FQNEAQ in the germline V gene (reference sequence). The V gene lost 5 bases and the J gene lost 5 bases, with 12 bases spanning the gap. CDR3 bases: TGTGCCAGCAGCACCGACGGTCAGGAGACCCAGTACTTC. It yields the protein CASSTDGQETQYF. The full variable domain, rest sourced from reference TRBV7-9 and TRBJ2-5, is DTGVSQNPRHKITKRGQNVTFRCDPISEHNRLYWYRQTLGQGPEFLTYFQNEAQLEKSRLLSDRFSAERPKGSFSTLEIQRTEQGDSAMYLCASSTDGQETQYFGPGTRLLVL.

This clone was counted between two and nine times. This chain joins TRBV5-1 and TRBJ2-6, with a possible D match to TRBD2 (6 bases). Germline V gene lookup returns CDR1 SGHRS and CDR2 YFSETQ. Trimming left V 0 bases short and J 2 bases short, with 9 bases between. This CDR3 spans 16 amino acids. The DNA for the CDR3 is TGCGCCAGCAGCTTGGGCGGGGACCCTGGGGCCAACGTCCTGACTTTC. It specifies CASSLGGDPGANVLTF.

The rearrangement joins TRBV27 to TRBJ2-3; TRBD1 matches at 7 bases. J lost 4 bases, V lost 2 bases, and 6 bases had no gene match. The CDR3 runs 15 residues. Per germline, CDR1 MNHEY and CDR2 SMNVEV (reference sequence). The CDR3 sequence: CASSLIQGLSDTQYF. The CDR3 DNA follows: TGTGCCAGCAGTTTAATACAGGGGTTATCAGATACGCAGTATTTT.

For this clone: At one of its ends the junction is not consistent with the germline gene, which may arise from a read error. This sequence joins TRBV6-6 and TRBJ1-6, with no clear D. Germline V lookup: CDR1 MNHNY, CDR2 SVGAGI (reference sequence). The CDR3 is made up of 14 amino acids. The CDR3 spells CASSYGSHNSPLHF. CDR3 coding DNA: TGTGCCAGCAGTTATGGCTCCCATAATTCACCCCTCCACTTT.

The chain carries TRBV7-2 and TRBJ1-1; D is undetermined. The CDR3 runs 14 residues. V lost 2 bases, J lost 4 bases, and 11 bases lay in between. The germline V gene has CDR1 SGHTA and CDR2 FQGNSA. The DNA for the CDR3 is TGTGCCAGCAGCTTATCCGCTATGAGCACTGAAGCTTTCTTT. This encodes CASSLSAMSTEAFF.

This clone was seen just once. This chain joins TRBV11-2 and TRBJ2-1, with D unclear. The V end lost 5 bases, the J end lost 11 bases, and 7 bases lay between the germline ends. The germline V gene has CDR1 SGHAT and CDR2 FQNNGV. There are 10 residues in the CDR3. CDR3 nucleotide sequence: TGTGCCAGCAGCGACGAAAAGCAGTTCTTC. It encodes CASSDEKQFF.

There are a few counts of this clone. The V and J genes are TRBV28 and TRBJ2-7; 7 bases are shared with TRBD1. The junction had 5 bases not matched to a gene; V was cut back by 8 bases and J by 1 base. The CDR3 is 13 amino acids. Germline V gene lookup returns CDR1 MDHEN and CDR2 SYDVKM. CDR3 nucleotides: TGTGCCAGCGGCCCGGGACAGTCCTACGAGCAGTACTTC. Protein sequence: CASGPGQSYEQYF.

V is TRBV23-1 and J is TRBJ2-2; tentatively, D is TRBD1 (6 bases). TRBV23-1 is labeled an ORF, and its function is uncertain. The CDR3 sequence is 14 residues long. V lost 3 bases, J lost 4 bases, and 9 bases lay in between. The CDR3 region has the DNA TGCGCCAGCAGTCAGGGGGCGGGCACCGGGGAGCTGTTTTTT. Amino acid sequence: CASSQGAGTGELFF.

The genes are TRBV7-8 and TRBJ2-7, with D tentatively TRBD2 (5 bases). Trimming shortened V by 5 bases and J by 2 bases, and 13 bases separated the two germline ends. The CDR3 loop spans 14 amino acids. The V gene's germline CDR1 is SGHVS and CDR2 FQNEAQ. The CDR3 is CASSLGLLAYEQYF. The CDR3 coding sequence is TGTGCCAGCAGCCTAGGACTCCTGGCCTACGAGCAGTACTTC.

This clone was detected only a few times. The CDR3 is CASRTTNYGYTF. CDR3 nucleotide sequence: TGTGCCAGCAGGACAACTAACTATGGCTACACCTTC. The chain couples TRBV28 to TRBJ1-2, with D uncertain. CDR1 is MDHEN, CDR2 SYDVKM, per germline. Trimming left V 6 bases short and J 0 bases short, with 5 bases between. This CDR3 is 12 amino acids long.

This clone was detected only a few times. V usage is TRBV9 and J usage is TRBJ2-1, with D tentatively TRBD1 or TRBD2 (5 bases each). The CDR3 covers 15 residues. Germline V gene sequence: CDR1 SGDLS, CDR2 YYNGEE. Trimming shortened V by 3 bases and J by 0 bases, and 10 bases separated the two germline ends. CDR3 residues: CASSAWGTSYNEQFF. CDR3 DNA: TGTGCCAGCAGCGCCTGGGGGACCTCCTACAATGAGCAGTTCTTC. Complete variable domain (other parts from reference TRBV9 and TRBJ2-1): DSGVTQTPKHLITATGQRVTLRCSPRSGDLSVYWYQQSLDQGLQFLIQYYNGEERAKGNILERFSAQQFPDLHSELNLSSLELGDSALYFCASSAWGTSYNEQFFGPGTRLTVL.

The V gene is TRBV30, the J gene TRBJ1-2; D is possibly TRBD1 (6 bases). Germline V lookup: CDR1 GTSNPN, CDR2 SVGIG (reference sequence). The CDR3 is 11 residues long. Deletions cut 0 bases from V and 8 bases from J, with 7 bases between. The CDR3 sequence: CAWSVGQGYTF. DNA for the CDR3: TGTGCCTGGAGTGTAGGACAGGGCTACACCTTC.

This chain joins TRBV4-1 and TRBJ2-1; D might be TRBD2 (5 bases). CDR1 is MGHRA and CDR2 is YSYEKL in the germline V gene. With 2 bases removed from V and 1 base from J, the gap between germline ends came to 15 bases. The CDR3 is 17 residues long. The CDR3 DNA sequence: TGCGCCAGCAGCCAAACCCCTGTAACGGGGTCCTACAATGAGCAGTTCTTC. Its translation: CASSQTPVTGSYNEQFF.

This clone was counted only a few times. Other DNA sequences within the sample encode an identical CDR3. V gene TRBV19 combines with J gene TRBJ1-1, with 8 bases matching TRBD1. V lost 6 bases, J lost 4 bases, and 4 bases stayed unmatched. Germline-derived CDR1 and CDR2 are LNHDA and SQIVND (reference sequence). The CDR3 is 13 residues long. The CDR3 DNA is TGTGCCAGTAGCATACAGGGGGGCACTGAAGCTTTCTTT. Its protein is CASSIQGGTEAFF.

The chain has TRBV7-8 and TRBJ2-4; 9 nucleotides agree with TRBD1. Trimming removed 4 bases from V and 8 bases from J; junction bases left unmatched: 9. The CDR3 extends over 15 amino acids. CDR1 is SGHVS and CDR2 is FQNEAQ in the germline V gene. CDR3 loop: CASSSTGGGGDIQYF. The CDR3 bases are TGTGCCAGCAGCTCGACAGGGGGAGGAGGAGACATTCAGTACTTC.

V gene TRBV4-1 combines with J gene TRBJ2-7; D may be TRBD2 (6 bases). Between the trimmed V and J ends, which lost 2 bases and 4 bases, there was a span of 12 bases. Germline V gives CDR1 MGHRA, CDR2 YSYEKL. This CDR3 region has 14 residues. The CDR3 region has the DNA TGCGCCAGCAGCCAAAGTGCGGGACGGTACGAGCAGTACTTC. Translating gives CASSQSAGRYEQYF.

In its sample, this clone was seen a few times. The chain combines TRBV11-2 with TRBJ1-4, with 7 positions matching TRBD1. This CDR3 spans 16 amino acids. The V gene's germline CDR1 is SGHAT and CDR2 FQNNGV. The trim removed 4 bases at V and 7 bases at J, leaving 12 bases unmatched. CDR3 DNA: TGTGCCAGCAGCTCCTCAGCCCCGACAGGGTTTGAAAAACTGTTTTTT. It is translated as CASSSSAPTGFEKLFF.

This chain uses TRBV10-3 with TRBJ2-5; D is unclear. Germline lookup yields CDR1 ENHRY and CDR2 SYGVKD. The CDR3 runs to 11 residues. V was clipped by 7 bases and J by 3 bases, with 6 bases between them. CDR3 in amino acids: CAIKEEETQYF. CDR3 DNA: TGTGCCATCAAAGAGGAAGAGACCCAGTACTTC.

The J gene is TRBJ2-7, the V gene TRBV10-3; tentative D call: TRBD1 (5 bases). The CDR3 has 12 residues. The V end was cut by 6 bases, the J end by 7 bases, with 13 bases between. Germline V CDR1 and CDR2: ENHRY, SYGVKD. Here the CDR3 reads CAIRVQAGEQYF. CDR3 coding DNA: TGTGCCATCAGGGTACAGGCTGGGGAGCAGTACTTC.

CDR3 in DNA: TGTGCCAGCAGTAGCCAAGGAATGTGGACCCAGTACTTC. Amino acids: CASSSQGMWTQYF. This chain connects TRBV5-6 to TRBJ2-5; D call uncertain. Deletions cut 5 bases from V and 7 bases from J, with 15 bases between. There are 13 residues in the CDR3. CDR1 is SGHDT and CDR2 is YYEEEE in the germline V gene. Together with reference TRBV5-6 and TRBJ2-5, the CDR3 gives the full variable domain: DAGVTQSPTHLIKTRGQQVTLRCSPKSGHDTVSWYQQALGQGPQFIFQYYEEEERQRGNFPDRFSGHQFPNYSSELNVNALLLGDSALYLCASSSQGMWTQYFGPGTRLLVL.